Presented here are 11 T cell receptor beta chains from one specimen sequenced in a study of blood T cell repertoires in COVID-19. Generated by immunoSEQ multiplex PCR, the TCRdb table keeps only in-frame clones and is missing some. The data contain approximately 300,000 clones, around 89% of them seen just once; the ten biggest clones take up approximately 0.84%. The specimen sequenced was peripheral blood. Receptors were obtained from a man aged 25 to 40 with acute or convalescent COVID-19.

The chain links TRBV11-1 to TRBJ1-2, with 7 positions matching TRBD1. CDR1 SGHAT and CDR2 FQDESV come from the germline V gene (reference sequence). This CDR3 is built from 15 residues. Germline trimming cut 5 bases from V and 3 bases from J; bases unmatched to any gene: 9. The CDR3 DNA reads TGTGCCAGCAGCATTACAGGGGCTGCGGACTATGGCTACACCTTC. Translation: CASSITGAADYGYTF.

The CDR3 DNA follows: TGTGCCAGCAGCGTAGCTACCGGAGGGAGTGGGTACAATGAGCAGTTCTTC. This codes for CASSVATGGSGYNEQFF. The J gene is TRBJ2-1, the V gene TRBV9, with a weak D call TRBD2 (6 bases). The CDR3 is 17 residues long. CDR1 is SGDLS, CDR2 YYNGEE, per germline. Trimming took 0 bases from V and 4 from J, leaving 17 bases between them.

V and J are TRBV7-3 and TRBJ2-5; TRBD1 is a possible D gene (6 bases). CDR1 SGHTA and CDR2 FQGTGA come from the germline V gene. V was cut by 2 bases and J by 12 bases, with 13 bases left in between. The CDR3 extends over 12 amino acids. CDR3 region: CASSLQGPLKYF. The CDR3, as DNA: TGTGCCAGCAGCTTACAGGGGCCGCTCAAGTACTTC.

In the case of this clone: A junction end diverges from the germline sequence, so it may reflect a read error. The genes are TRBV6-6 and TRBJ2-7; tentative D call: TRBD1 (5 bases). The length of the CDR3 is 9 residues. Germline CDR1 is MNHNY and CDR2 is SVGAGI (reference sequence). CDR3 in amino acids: CASSPQGAF. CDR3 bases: TGTGCCAGCAGTCCTCAAGGGGCCTTC.

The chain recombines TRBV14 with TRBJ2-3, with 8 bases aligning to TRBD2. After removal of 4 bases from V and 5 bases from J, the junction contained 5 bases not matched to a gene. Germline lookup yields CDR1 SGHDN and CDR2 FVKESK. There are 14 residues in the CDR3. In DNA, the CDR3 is TGTGCCAGCAGCCCATGGCTAGCGGGAGATACGCAGTATTTT. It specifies CASSPWLAGDTQYF.

The CDR3 here is CAGSRVGLEKLFF. The CDR3 nucleotides are TGTGCCGGAAGCAGGGTGGGACTCGAAAAACTGTTTTTT. The chain carries TRBV7-9 and TRBJ1-4; D may be TRBD1 (5 bases). The ends were cut back, 11 bases at V and 8 bases at J, with 18 bases in the middle. Germline CDR1 SEHNR, CDR2 FQNEAQ (reference sequence). The CDR3 loop spans 13 amino acids.

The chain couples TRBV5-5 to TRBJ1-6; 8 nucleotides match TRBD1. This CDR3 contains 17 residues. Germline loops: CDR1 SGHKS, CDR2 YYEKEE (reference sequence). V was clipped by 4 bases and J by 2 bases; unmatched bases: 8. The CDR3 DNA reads TGTGCCAGCAGCAGCCGGACAGGGAGGACCTATAATTCACCCCTCCACTTT. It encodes CASSSRTGRTYNSPLHF.

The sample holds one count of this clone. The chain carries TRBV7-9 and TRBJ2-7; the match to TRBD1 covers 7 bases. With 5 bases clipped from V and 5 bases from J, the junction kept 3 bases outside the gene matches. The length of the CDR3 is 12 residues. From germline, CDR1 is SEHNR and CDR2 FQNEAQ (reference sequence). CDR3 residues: CASSPRGNEQYF. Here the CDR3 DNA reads TGTGCCAGCAGCCCCAGGGGGAACGAGCAGTACTTC.

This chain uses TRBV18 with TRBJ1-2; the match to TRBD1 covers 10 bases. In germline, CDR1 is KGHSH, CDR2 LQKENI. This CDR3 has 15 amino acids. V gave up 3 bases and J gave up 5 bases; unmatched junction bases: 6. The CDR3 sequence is CASSPRQGAEYGYTF. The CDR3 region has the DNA TGTGCCAGCTCACCCAGACAGGGGGCGGAGTATGGCTACACCTTC.

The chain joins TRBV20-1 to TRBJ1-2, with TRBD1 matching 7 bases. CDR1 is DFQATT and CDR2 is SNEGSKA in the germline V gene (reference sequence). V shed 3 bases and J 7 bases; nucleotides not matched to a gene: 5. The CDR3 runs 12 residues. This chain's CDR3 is CSASIQGPGYTF. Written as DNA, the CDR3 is TGCAGTGCTAGTATACAGGGGCCTGGCTACACCTTC.

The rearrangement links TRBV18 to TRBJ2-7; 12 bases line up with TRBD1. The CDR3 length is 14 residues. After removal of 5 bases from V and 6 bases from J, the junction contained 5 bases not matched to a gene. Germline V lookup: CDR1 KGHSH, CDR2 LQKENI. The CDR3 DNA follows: TGTGCCAGCTCAGCCGGGACAGGGGGCGGCGAGCAGTACTTC. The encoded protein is CASSAGTGGGEQYF.